This entry is about one TCR beta chain. The antigen remains undetermined. Here immunoSEQ multiplex PCR was the method, and the copy in TCRdb shows in-frame clones only, minus some. Among about 48,000 clones, approximately 86% were seen once, and the ten largest hold approximately 2%. These data belong to a study of OX40 agonist ivuxolimab in advanced cancers. Study results and limitations: With doses of 0.1 to 3.0 mg/kg, CD4+ and CD8+ blood T cells had undergone clonal expansion by week 6. Expansion of clones was among the lowest in partial responders at 0.1-3.0 mg/kg. There were also nonresponders showing low normalized T-cell clonal expansion.

The CDR3 runs to 16 residues. The V gene lost 7 bases and the J gene lost 1 base, with 17 bases spanning the gap. CDR1 is MNHNY, CDR2 SVGAGI, per germline (reference sequence). This TCR came from an adult with an advanced solid tumor such as melanoma, head and neck, liver or kidney cancer. The input for sequencing was CD4+ or CD8+ T cells sorted from blood, taken in a trial of the OX40 agonist ivuxolimab. The chain has TRBV6-6 and TRBJ1-5, with a weak D call TRBD1 (5 bases). CDR3: CASTSQDTTSNQPQHF. CDR3 nucleotide sequence: TGTGCCAGCACCTCTCAGGACACGACGAGCAATCAGCCCCAGCATTTT.